The T cell receptor (beta chain) under discussion was sequenced for a study of blood T cell repertoires in COVID-19. Per the original data handling: Reference gene primer amplification in the assay estimated nucleated cell counts. The repertoire was sequenced with immunoSEQ multiplex PCR; TCRdb's copy has only in-frame clones and lacks some. The V and J calls and clone size come from that table; D and trimming were worked out from the DNA. Of 150,000 to 200,000 clones listed, roughly 86% are singletons. V gave up 5 bases and J gave up 4 bases, with 17 bases separating them. Per the germline V gene, CDR1 is GTSNPN and CDR2 is SVGIG (reference sequence). The CDR3 is 14 amino acids.

This TCR was recovered from a woman in her 50s with acute or convalescent COVID-19. The sequenced material came from peripheral blood. J is TRBJ1-2 and V is TRBV30; TRBD1 is a possible D gene (5 bases). The CDR3 is CAWSRGGDPYGYTF. The CDR3 DNA follows: TGTGCCTGGTCCCGGGGAGGGGATCCCTATGGCTACACCTTC. Looking up the rest from reference TRBV30 and TRBJ1-2 gives the full variable domain: SQTIHQWPATLVQPVGSPLSLECTVEGTSNPNLYWYRQAAGRGLQLLFYSVGIGQISSEVPQNLSASRPQDRQFILSSKKLLLSDSGFYLCAWSRGGDPYGYTFGSGTRLTVV.